Listed below are T cell receptor beta chains from one sample, sequenced in a study of liver allograft versus peripheral blood T cells. TCRdb used MiXCR to reprocess the reads, holding one entry per CDR3 protein. The table shows approximately 10,000 distinct CDR3 sequences, with less than 20% occurring only once. Receptor source: a human patient who had a liver transplant. Some T cells may possibly be graft donor cells. Both conserved end residues are part of each CDR3. The D gene is left open where the match is weak. The size of a clone is reported for some rows only, either as once, few or many, or as a class for expanded clones.

j_call d_call clone_size v_call cdr3_nt cdr3_aa
TRBJ2-2 - few TRBV9 TGTGCCAGCAGCGGAATTACAGGGCTGGAGCTGTTTTTT CASSGITGLELFF
TRBJ1-4 TRBD1 medium-sized TRBV10-3 TGTGCCATCGGGGACAGGGCTGAAAAACTGTTTTTT CAIGDRAEKLFF
TRBJ1-1 TRBD1 many TRBV6-1 TGTGCCAGCAGTGAATTAGACAGGGGGAACACTGAAGCTTTCTTT CASSELDRGNTEAFF
TRBJ2-7 TRBD2 many TRBV19 TGTGCCAGTAGAAGAGCGGGGGGCGACTACGAGCAGTACTTC CASRRAGGDYEQYF
TRBJ1-3 - many TRBV19 TGTGCCAGTAGTATAACGGCCCCAGGCGCGATCTCTGGAAACACCATATATTTT CASSITAPGAISGNTIYF
TRBJ1-2 - - TRBV11-2 TGTGCCAGCAGCTTAGAGACCCGAAACTATGGCTACACCTTC CASSLETRNYGYTF
TRBJ2-1 - medium-sized TRBV10-3 TGTGCCATCAGCGGACAGTTCAATGAGCAGTTCTTC CAISGQFNEQFF
TRBJ2-3 - medium-sized TRBV29-1 TGCAGCGTTGCAAAGGGCTCTTACACAGATACGCAGTATTTT CSVAKGSYTDTQYF
TRBJ2-6 - medium-sized TRBV27 TGTGCCAGCACGCTTTATGGTGGGGCCAACGTCCTGACTTTC CASTLYGGANVLTF
TRBJ1-3 TRBD1 - TRBV6-5 TGTGCCAGCAGTTACTCGAAGGGGGCGCGTGGAAACACCATATATTTT CASSYSKGARGNTIYF
TRBJ2-1 TRBD2 - TRBV3-1 TGTGCCAGCAGCCCGCACCTACTAGCGGGGAAAGGGGCTGAGCAGTTCTTC CASSPHLLAGKGAEQFF
TRBJ2-1 TRBD2 medium-sized TRBV19 TGTGCCAGTAGTCTTACTAGCGGGGTATACAATGAGCAGTTCTTC CASSLTSGVYNEQFF
TRBJ1-2 - few TRBV20-1 TGCAGTGCTAGAGACCAACTATCAGCAGGGAACTATGGCTACACCTTC CSARDQLSAGNYGYTF
TRBJ2-7 TRBD2 medium-sized TRBV6-1 TGTGCCATACGGGGGGAGGTCCGTTACGAGCAGTACTTC CAIRGEVRYEQYF
TRBJ1-6 - medium-sized TRBV29-1 TGCAGCGTTGGAGAAGGGGGAAGAGGGTCACCCCTCCACTTT CSVGEGGRGSPLHF
TRBJ1-1 - medium-sized TRBV18 TGTGCCAGCTCGTGGACGGATAACACTGAAGCTTTCTTT CASSWTDNTEAFF
TRBJ1-4 - - TRBV5-4 TGTGCCTACCGTGGTGGGGGTCCAATTAATGAAAAACTGTTTTTT CAYRGGGPINEKLFF
TRBJ1-2 TRBD1 medium-sized TRBV18 TGTGCCAGCTCACCGACAGGGTTGTACGGCTACACCTTC CASSPTGLYGYTF
TRBJ2-3 TRBD2 few TRBV7-2 TGTGCCAGCAGCTTAAATCCCAGCGGGGTCAGCACAGATACGCAGTATTTT CASSLNPSGVSTDTQYF
TRBJ1-1 - - TRBV20-1 TGCAGTGCTGCCCAAGCGGGGACAACAAACACTGAAGCTTTCTTT CSAAQAGTTNTEAFF
TRBJ1-5 TRBD1 few TRBV6-6 TGTGCCAGCAGTCCGGACAGGAAAAATCAGCCCCAGCATTTT CASSPDRKNQPQHF